This T cell receptor beta chain appears in the sequencing data of a study of T cell responses to AZD1222 COVID-19 vaccine. Findings and limits, study-wide: Increased Spike-specific TCR breadth and depth were observed after two AZD1222 doses. Reportedly, nearly half the spike-specific TCRs target unmutated variant regions. Just five or six AZD1222 recipients were seropositive at baseline. White British donors predominated, females outnumbered males, and clonal diversity was possibly underestimated.

Clones were read by immunoSEQ multiplex PCR, and TCRdb kept only the in-frame ones, dropping some. The sample yields approximately 150,000 clones, 85% to 95% seen once. The CDR3 covers 14 residues. Per germline, CDR1 SGHAT and CDR2 FQNNGV. J was trimmed by 6 bases and V by 3 bases; bases with no gene match: 2. On this clone: No antigen is known for it.

The receptor's source is an adult who had recovered from COVID-19. The starting material was peripheral blood, obtained after recovery from COVID-19. This sequence joins TRBV11-2 and TRBJ2-7; 13 positions agree with TRBD2. CDR3 amino acids: CASSLGLAGSEQYF. In DNA, the CDR3 is TGTGCCAGCAGCTTGGGACTAGCGGGATCCGAGCAGTACTTC.